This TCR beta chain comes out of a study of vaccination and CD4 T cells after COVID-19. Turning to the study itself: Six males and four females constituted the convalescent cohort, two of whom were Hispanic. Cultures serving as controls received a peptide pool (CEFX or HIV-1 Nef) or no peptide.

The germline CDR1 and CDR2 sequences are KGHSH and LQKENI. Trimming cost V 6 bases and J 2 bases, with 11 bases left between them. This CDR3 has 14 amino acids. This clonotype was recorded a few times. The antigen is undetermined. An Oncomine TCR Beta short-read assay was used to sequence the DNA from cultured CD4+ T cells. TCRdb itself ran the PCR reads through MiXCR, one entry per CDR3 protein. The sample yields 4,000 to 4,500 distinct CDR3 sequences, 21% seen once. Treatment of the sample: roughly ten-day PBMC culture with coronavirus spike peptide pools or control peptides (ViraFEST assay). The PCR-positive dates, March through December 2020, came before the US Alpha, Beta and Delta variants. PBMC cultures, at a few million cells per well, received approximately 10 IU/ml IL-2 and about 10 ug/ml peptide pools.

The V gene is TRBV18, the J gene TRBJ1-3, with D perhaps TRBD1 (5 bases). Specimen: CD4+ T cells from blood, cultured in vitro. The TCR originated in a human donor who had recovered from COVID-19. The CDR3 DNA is TGTGCCAGCTCTACCGGGACTACTGGAAACACCATATATTTT. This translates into CASSTGTTGNTIYF.